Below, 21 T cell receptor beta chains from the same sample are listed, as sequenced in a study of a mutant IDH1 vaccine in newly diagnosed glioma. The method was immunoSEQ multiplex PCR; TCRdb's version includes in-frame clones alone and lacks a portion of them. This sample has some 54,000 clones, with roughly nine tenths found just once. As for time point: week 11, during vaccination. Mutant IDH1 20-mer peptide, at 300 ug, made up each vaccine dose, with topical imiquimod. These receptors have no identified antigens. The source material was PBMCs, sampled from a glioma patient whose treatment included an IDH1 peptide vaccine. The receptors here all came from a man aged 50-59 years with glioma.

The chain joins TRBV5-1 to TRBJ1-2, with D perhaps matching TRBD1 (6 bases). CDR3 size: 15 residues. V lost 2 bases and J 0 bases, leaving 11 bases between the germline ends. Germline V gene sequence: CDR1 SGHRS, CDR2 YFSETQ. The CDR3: CASSFQAGANYGYTF. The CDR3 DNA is TGCGCCAGCAGCTTTCAGGCAGGGGCTAACTATGGCTACACCTTC.

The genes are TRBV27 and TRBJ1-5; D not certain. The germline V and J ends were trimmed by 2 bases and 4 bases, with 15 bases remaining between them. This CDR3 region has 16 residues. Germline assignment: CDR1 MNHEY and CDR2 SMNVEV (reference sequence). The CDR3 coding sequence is TGTGCCAGCAGTTTAGTGGGCAGTAGACTTAATCAGCCCCAGCATTTT. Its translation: CASSLVGSRLNQPQHF.

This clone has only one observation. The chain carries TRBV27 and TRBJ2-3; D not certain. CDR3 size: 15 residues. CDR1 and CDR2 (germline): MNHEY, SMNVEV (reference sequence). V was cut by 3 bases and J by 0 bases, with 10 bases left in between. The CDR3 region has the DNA TGTGCCAGCAGTTTCCGAACCAGTAGCACAGATACGCAGTATTTT. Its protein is CASSFRTSSTDTQYF.

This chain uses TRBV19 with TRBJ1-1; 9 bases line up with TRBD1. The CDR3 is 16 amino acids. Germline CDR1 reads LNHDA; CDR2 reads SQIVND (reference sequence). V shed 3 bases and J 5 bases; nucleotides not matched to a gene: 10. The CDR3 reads CASSILGQGVRTEAFF. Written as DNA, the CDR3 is TGTGCCAGTAGTATTCTGGGACAGGGAGTTAGGACTGAAGCTTTCTTT.

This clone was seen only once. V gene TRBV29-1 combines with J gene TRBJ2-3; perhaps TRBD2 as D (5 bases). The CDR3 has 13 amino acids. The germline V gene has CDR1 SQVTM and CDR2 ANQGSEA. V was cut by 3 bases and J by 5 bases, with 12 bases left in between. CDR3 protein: CSVDGDSGDTQYF. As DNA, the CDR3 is TGCAGCGTTGACGGGGATTCAGGAGATACGCAGTATTTT.

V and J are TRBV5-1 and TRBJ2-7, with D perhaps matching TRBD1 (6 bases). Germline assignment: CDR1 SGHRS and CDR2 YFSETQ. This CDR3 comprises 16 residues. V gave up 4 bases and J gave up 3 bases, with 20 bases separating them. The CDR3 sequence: CASSLTPGTNNYEQYF. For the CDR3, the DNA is TGCGCCAGCAGCCTCACGCCGGGGACAAACAACTACGAGCAGTACTTC.

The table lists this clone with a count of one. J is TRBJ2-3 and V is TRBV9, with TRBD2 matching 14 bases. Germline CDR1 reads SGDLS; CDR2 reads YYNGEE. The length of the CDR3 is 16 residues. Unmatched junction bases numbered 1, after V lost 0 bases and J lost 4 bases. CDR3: CASSVEGLAGADTQYF. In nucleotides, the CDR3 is TGTGCCAGCAGCGTAGAGGGACTAGCGGGAGCAGATACGCAGTATTTT.

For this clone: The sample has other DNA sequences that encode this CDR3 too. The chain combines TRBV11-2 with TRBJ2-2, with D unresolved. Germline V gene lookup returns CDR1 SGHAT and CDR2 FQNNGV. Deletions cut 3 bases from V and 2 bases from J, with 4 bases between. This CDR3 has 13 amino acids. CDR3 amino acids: CASSLTNTGELFF. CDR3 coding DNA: TGTGCCAGCAGCTTGACTAACACCGGGGAGCTGTTTTTT.

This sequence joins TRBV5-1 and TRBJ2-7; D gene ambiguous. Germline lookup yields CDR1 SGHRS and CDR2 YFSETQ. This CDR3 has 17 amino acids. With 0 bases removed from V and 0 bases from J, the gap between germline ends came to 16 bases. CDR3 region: CASSLGVLGVYSYEQYF. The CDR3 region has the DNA TGCGCCAGCAGCTTGGGAGTTTTGGGCGTCTACTCCTACGAGCAGTACTTC.

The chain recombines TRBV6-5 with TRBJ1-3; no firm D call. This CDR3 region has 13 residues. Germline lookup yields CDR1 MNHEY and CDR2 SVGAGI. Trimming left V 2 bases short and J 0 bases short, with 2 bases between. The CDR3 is CASSYTSGNTIYF. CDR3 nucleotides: TGTGCCAGCAGTTACACCTCTGGAAACACCATATATTTT.

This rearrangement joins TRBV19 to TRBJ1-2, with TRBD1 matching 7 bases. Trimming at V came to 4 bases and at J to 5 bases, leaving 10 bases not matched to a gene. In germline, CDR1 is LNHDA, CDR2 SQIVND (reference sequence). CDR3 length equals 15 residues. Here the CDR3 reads CASSTTRDSGYGYTF. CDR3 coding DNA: TGTGCCAGTAGTACCACTAGGGACAGCGGATATGGCTACACCTTC. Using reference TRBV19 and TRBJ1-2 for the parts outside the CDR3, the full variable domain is DGGITQSPKYLFRKEGQNVTLSCEQNLNHDAMYWYRQDPGQGLRLIYYSQIVNDFQKGDIAEGYSVSREKKESFPLTVTSAQKNPTAFYLCASSTTRDSGYGYTFGSGTRLTVV.

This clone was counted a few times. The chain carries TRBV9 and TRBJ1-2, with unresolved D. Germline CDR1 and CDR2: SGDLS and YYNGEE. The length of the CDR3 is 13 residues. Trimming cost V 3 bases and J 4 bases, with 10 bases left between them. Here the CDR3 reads CASSGTASYGYTF. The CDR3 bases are TGTGCCAGCAGCGGGACCGCCAGCTATGGCTACACCTTC. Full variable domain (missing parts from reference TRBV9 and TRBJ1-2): DSGVTQTPKHLITATGQRVTLRCSPRSGDLSVYWYQQSLDQGLQFLIQYYNGEERAKGNILERFSAQQFPDLHSELNLSSLELGDSALYFCASSGTASYGYTFGSGTRLTVV.

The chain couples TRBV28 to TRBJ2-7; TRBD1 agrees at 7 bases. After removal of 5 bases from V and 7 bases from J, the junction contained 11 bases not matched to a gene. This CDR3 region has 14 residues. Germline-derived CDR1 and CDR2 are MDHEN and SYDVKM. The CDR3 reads CASSLPGQRSEQYF. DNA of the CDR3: TGTGCCAGCAGTCTCCCGGGACAGCGTTCAGAGCAGTACTTC.

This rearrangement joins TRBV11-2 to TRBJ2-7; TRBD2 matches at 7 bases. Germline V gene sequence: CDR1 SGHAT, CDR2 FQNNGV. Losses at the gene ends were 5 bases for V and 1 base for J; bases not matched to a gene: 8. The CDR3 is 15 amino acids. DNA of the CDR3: TGTGCCAGCAGCCCCGGGGGGTTTGGGTCCTACGAGCAGTACTTC. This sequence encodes CASSPGGFGSYEQYF.

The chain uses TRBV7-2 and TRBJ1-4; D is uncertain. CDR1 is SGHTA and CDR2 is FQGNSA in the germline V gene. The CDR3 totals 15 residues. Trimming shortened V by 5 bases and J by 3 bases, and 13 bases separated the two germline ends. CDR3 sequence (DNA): TGTGCCAGCAGCCGCGGCGGGCTGGCTAATGAAAAACTGTTTTTT. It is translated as CASSRGGLANEKLFF.

For the CDR3, the DNA is TGCAGCGTCCTCACCAACACTGAAGCTTTCTTT. Translating gives CSVLTNTEAFF. V gene TRBV29-1 combines with J gene TRBJ1-1; D gene unclear. This CDR3 spans 11 amino acids. CDR1 SQVTM and CDR2 ANQGSEA come from the germline V gene. Trimming removed 6 bases from V and 2 bases from J, with 7 bases in between.

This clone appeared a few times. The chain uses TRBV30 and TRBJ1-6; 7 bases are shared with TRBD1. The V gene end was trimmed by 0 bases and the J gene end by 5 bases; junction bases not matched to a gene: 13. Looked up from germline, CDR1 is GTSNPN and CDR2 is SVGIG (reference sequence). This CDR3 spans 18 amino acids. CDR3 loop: CAWSVWGAGTEDNSPLHF. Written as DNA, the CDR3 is TGTGCCTGGAGTGTTTGGGGAGCCGGGACAGAAGATAATTCACCCCTCCACTTT.

DNA of the CDR3: TGTGCCAGCAGCCAAGAAGCAATATACACGAGAGACACTGAAGCTTTCTTT. This encodes CASSQEAIYTRDTEAFF. The chain is built from TRBV14 and TRBJ1-1; D remains ambiguous. Germline lookup yields CDR1 SGHDN and CDR2 FVKESK. Trimming took 0 bases from V and 3 from J, leaving 17 bases between them. The CDR3 is made up of 17 amino acids.

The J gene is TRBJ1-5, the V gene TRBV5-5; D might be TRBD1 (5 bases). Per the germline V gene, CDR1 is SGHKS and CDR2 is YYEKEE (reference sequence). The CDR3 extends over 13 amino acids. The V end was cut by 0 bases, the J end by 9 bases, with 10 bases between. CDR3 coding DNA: TGTGCCAGCAGCTTGGCCCAGACAGCGCCCCAGCATTTT. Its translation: CASSLAQTAPQHF.

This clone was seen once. CDR3 nucleotide sequence: TGTGCCAGTACTCTGGGGAGGCAGCGACAAGAGACCCAGTACTTC. It translates to CASTLGRQRQETQYF. This sequence joins TRBV19 and TRBJ2-5; tentative D call: TRBD2 (6 bases). The CDR3 contains 15 residues. The germline V gene has CDR1 LNHDA and CDR2 SQIVND (reference sequence). The V and J ends lost 7 bases and 2 bases respectively, with 17 bases between them. The variable domain in full, completed from reference TRBV19 and TRBJ2-5, reads DGGITQSPKYLFRKEGQNVTLSCEQNLNHDAMYWYRQDPGQGLRLIYYSQIVNDFQKGDIAEGYSVSREKKESFPLTVTSAQKNPTAFYLCASTLGRQRQETQYFGPGTRLLVL.

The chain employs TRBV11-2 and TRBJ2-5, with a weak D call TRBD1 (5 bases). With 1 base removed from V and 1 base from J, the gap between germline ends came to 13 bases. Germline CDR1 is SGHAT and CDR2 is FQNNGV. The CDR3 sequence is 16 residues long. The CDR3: CASSLGGDRVQETQYF. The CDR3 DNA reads TGTGCCAGCAGCTTAGGGGGCGACAGAGTCCAAGAGACCCAGTACTTC.